Here is one T cell receptor beta chain with its context. The source of the sample is a study of shared T cell receptors in the human thymus. The junction had 3 bases not matched to a gene; V was cut back by 2 bases and J by 6 bases. This CDR3 is 14 amino acids long. From germline, CDR1 is KGHSH and CDR2 LQKENI. Assay: immunoSEQ multiplex PCR; the TCRdb copy retains only in-frame clones and omits some. The sample records some 760,000 clones, 70% to 90% being singletons. This sample was shared with a second study, whose subject was human thymus T cells. Per that study: What appeared biased in thymic and blood repertoires was the usage of V and J genes.

This clonotype originated in a girl under two years old with a congenital heart defect. The sample was thymocytes. V is TRBV18 and J is TRBJ2-7; 11 bases line up with TRBD1. The CDR3 is CASSPRTGGGEQYF. CDR3 DNA: TGTGCCAGCTCACCAAGGACAGGGGGCGGCGAGCAGTACTTC.